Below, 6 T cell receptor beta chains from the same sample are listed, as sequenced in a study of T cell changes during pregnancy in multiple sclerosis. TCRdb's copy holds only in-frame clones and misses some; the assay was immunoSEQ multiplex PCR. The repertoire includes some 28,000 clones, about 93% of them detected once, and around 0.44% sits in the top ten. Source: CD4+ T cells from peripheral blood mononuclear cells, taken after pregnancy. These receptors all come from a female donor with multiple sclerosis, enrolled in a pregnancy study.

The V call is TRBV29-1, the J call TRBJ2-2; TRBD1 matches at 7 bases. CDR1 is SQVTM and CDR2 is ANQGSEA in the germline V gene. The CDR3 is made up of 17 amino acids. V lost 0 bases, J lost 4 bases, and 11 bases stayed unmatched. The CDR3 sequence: CSVEEPGQSIGTGELFF. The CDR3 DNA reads TGCAGCGTTGAAGAACCGGGACAGAGTATCGGCACCGGGGAGCTGTTTTTT.

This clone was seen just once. DNA of the CDR3: TGCGCCAGCAGCCACGTCTCCGGGACAGGGGGGACGAAGGGGCAGTTCTTC. It yields the protein CASSHVSGTGGTKGQFF. This chain joins TRBV4-1 and TRBJ2-1, with TRBD1 identical over 11 bases. CDR1 is MGHRA and CDR2 is YSYEKL in the germline V gene. The CDR3 consists of 17 residues. Losses at the gene ends were 3 bases for V and 12 bases for J; bases not matched to a gene: 16.

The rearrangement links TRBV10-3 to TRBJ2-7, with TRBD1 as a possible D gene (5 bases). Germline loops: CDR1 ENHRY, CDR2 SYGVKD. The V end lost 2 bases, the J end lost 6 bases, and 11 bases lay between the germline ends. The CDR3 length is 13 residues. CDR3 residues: CAISEQGPGEQYF. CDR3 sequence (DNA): TGTGCCATCAGTGAGCAGGGTCCGGGCGAGCAGTACTTC.

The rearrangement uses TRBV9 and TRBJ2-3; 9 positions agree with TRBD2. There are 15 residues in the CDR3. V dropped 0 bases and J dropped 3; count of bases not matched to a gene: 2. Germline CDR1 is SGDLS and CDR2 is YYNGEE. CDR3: CASSVASGGTDTQYF. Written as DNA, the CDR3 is TGTGCCAGCAGCGTAGCCAGCGGGGGGACAGATACGCAGTATTTT.

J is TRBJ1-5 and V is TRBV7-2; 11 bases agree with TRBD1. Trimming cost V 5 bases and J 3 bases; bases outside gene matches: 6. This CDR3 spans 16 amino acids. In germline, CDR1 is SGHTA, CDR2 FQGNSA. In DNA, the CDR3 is TGTGCCAGCAGCCTAAGGGACAGGGGGGCCAATCAGCCCCAGCATTTT. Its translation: CASSLRDRGANQPQHF.

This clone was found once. In DNA form, the CDR3 reads TGTGCCAGCAGCTTAGACACCGACATCTATAGCAATCAGCCCCAGCATTTT. This codes for CASSLDTDIYSNQPQHF. The rearrangement joins TRBV7-2 to TRBJ1-5; no reliable D call. The CDR3 has 17 residues. V shed 1 base and J shed 0 bases, with 13 bases lying between them. CDR1 SGHTA and CDR2 FQGNSA come from the germline V gene.